Below are 13 T cell receptor beta chains sequenced from a single sample in a study of blood T cell repertoires in COVID-19. Assay: immunoSEQ multiplex PCR; the TCRdb copy retains only in-frame clones and omits some. In the table there are more than 150,000 clones, 75% to 85% of which are singletons. Material: peripheral blood. These receptors were obtained from a woman older than 75 with COVID-19, enrolled during active disease.

Many counts were recorded for this clone. This rearrangement joins TRBV19 to TRBJ1-1; D may be TRBD1 (5 bases). The ends were cut back, 5 bases at V and 7 bases at J, with 14 bases in the middle. The CDR3 totals 13 residues. Germline-derived CDR1 and CDR2 are LNHDA and SQIVND (reference sequence). CDR3 sequence: CASSHQGLDEAFF. The CDR3 coding sequence is TGTGCCAGTAGTCACCAGGGTCTGGATGAAGCTTTCTTT.

V usage is TRBV19 and J usage is TRBJ1-5, with 7 positions matching TRBD1. Trimming cost V 7 bases and J 9 bases; bases outside gene matches: 6. The V gene's germline CDR1 is LNHDA and CDR2 SQIVND (reference sequence). This CDR3 has 12 amino acids. In DNA form, the CDR3 reads TGTGCCAGTACCTCCCAGGGGGGGCCCCAGCATTTT. Its protein is CASTSQGGPQHF.

The rearrangement links TRBV28 to TRBJ1-2, with a possible D match to TRBD1 (5 bases). Germline V gene sequence: CDR1 MDHEN, CDR2 SYDVKM. V lost 6 bases and J lost 11, with 22 bases in between. The CDR3 is made up of 14 amino acids. The CDR3 reads CASRRGGAGLGYTF. CDR3 DNA: TGTGCCAGCAGACGGGGCGGGGCAGGGCTTGGGTACACCTTC.

This clone was detected only a few times. J is TRBJ1-5 and V is TRBV19; TRBD1 might be the D (6 bases). Germline V gene sequence: CDR1 LNHDA, CDR2 SQIVND (reference sequence). V lost 6 bases and J 3 bases, leaving 21 bases between the germline ends. The CDR3 sequence is 17 residues long. Written as DNA, the CDR3 is TGTGCCAGTAGAAGACCCGGGACAATTGATCCCAATCAGCCCCAGCATTTT. Residues: CASRRPGTIDPNQPQHF.

Ten or more counts support this clone. The chain carries TRBV19 and TRBJ1-2; maybe TRBD1 (6 bases). V was pared by 6 bases and J by 4 bases, with 12 bases between. The CDR3 covers 13 residues. Germline-derived CDR1 and CDR2 are LNHDA and SQIVND (reference sequence). The CDR3 sequence is CASRPQGPYGYTF. The CDR3 DNA sequence: TGTGCCAGTAGGCCACAGGGCCCCTATGGCTACACCTTC.

J is TRBJ2-3 and V is TRBV19; 11 bases agree with TRBD2. V lost 3 bases and J lost 2; bases outside the gene matches: 10. The CDR3 is made up of 18 amino acids. Germline V gene sequence: CDR1 LNHDA, CDR2 SQIVND (reference sequence). The CDR3 DNA follows: TGTGCCAGTAGTATCGGTGCTAGCGGGGGGCCTTACACAGATACGCAGTATTTT. Translating gives CASSIGASGGPYTDTQYF.

This chain links TRBV28 with TRBJ2-3, with 10 bases matching TRBD2. The junction had 11 bases not matched to a gene; V was cut back by 8 bases and J by 9 bases. Germline assignment: CDR1 MDHEN and CDR2 SYDVKM. The CDR3 length is 14 residues. CDR3 in DNA: TGTGCCAGCCAGACTAGCGGGCTATCCCGGACGCAGTATTTT. Amino acids: CASQTSGLSRTQYF.

This chain connects TRBV4-1 to TRBJ2-7; 9 nucleotides align to TRBD1. J lost 4 bases, V lost 3 bases, and 4 bases had no gene match. CDR3 length: 14 amino acids. In germline, CDR1 is MGHRA, CDR2 YSYEKL. DNA of the CDR3: TGCGCCAGCAGCCAGTGGACAGGGGCGTACGAGCAGTACTTC. Protein: CASSQWTGAYEQYF.

The chain links TRBV7-8 to TRBJ2-7, with 8 nucleotides matching TRBD2. Germline V gene sequence: CDR1 SGHVS, CDR2 FQNEAQ. After removal of 5 bases from V and 2 bases from J, the junction contained 8 bases not matched to a gene. The CDR3 is made up of 15 amino acids. CDR3 loop: CASSQGLGGAYEQYF. In nucleotides, the CDR3 is TGTGCCAGCAGCCAGGGACTAGGGGGGGCCTACGAGCAGTACTTC.

The rearrangement joins TRBV12-5 to TRBJ2-5, with D possibly matching TRBD1 (6 bases). Deletions cut 1 base from V and 0 bases from J, with 9 bases between. CDR3 length: 15 residues. Germline CDR1 LGHNT, CDR2 FRNRAP. The CDR3 region has the DNA TGTGCTAGTGGTTTGGGACAGGCACACCAAGAGACCCAGTACTTC. Translating it yields CASGLGQAHQETQYF.

J is TRBJ2-2 and V is TRBV10-3; D unclear. CDR1 is ENHRY, CDR2 SYGVKD, per germline. V lost 0 bases to trimming and J lost 8 bases, with 4 bases between them. The CDR3 is 12 amino acids. The CDR3 reads CAISESGGELFF. As DNA, the CDR3 is TGTGCCATCAGTGAGTCCGGGGGGGAGCTGTTTTTT.

This chain joins TRBV6-2 or TRBV6-3 and TRBJ1-5; the D gene is possibly TRBD1 (5 bases). Trimming shortened V by 2 bases and J by 5 bases, and 16 bases separated the two germline ends. There are 16 residues in the CDR3. CDR1 is MNHEY and CDR2 is SVGEGT in the germline V gene. CDR3 bases: TGTGCCAGCAGTTACATTTGGCCAGGGTTCGATCAGCCCCAGCATTTT. Its translation: CASSYIWPGFDQPQHF.

This clone was recorded a few times. This chain connects TRBV18 to TRBJ2-2; D is possibly TRBD1 (5 bases). Trimming shortened V by 3 bases and J by 1 base, and 9 bases separated the two germline ends. Germline CDR1 is KGHSH and CDR2 is LQKENI. The CDR3 totals 15 residues. CDR3 in amino acids: CASSPQTENTGELFF. In DNA form, the CDR3 reads TGTGCCAGCTCACCTCAGACAGAGAACACCGGGGAGCTGTTTTTT.